This note documents a single TCR beta chain sequence. Its specificity is unknown. This table comes from immunoSEQ multiplex PCR, and its TCRdb copy is limited to in-frame clones, with some not included. The sample lists approximately 91,000 clones, about 91% occurring once. This entry belongs to a study of T cell responses to AZD1222 COVID-19 vaccine. Overall study results and limits: White British ancestry dominated among donors, who included more females, and clonal diversity was possibly underestimated. Compared with day 0, the breadth and depth of the Spike-specific TCR repertoire rose significantly after two doses of AZD1222. Vaccine-associated CD4 TCRs ranged over spike, dominating at 160-218 and 743-854. Repertoire collection took place solely once the T cell response had peaked.

Germline V gene data show CDR1 as MRHNA and CDR2 as SNTAGT. The length of the CDR3 is 16 residues. The V end was cut by 5 bases, the J end by 3 bases, with 18 bases between. The chain combines TRBV6-4 with TRBJ2-3; no clear D gene. This TCR was sampled from an adult who received the AZD1222 COVID-19 vaccine. Sequenced material: peripheral blood, taken 28 days after the second AZD1222 dose. The CDR3 reads CASSSHYGSKTDTQYF. In DNA, the CDR3 is TGTGCCAGCAGTAGCCACTATGGTAGTAAGACAGATACGCAGTATTTT.